These 11 T cell receptor beta chains were sequenced from one sample in a study of shared clonotypes between healthy human individuals (dated by TCRdb to 2020 to 2022). Libraries were made using the immunoSEQ multiplex PCR assay. In its TCRdb copy, this immuneACCESS table keeps in-frame sequences only and misses some clones. Where compared with another copy, unresolved V genes explain less than half of these, and the others have no known cause. The sample table shows millions of clones, and 85% to 95% are seen once. The top ten clones comprise 0.1% to 0.15% of the sample. The sample was naive CD4+ T cells sorted from blood. What this sample's cell subset or site label stands for: CD45RA+ positively selected. The receptors originated from a man younger than 35 in good health.

The gene calls are TRBV5-1 and TRBJ2-2, with 7 bases identical to TRBD1. The length of the CDR3 is 15 residues. V lost 6 bases and J lost 4; bases outside the gene matches: 9. CDR1 SGHRS and CDR2 YFSETQ come from the germline V gene. The CDR3 sequence: CASTNSQGTTGELFF. The CDR3 nucleotides read TGCGCCAGCACCAACTCACAGGGGACCACCGGGGAGCTGTTTTTT.

This clone has a single count. This chain links TRBV9 with TRBJ2-1; 8 nucleotides line up with TRBD2. This CDR3 has 12 residues. Germline lookup yields CDR1 SGDLS and CDR2 YYNGEE. The ends lost 3 bases at V and 10 bases at J; junction bases unmatched: 3. The CDR3, as DNA: TGTGCCAGCAGCGCAGCGGGGGTAGAGCAGTTCTTC. As protein: CASSAAGVEQFF.

The CDR3 sequence: CAWSVSLNYEQYF. The CDR3 DNA reads as TGTGCCTGGAGTGTATCGTTGAACTACGAGCAGTACTTC. The rearrangement joins TRBV30 to TRBJ2-7; D gene unclear. The CDR3 has 13 residues. Germline V CDR1 and CDR2: GTSNPN, SVGIG (reference sequence). The V and J ends lost 0 bases and 3 bases respectively, with 9 bases between them.

This clone was seen a few times. V and J are TRBV7-9 and TRBJ2-3; unclear D gene. The CDR3 runs to 13 residues. With 5 bases removed from V and 0 bases from J, the gap between germline ends came to 6 bases. The germline V gene encodes CDR1 SEHNR and CDR2 FQNEAQ (reference sequence). The chain's CDR3 is CASSVGSTDTQYF. In nucleotides, the CDR3 is TGTGCCAGCAGCGTCGGGAGCACAGATACGCAGTATTTT.

On this clone itself: Distinct nucleotide sequences in the sample also encode this CDR3. This chain uses TRBV6-5 with TRBJ1-1; D gene uncertain. Germline CDR1 MNHEY, CDR2 SVGAGI. The CDR3 has 13 residues. The V end lost 4 bases, the J end lost 1 base, and 7 bases lay between the germline ends. The CDR3 DNA follows: TGTGCCAGCAGTTCTCGGGGGAACACTGAAGCTTTCTTT. Translation: CASSSRGNTEAFF.

The CDR3 protein is CASSSGQGAGEKLFF. The CDR3, as DNA: TGTGCCAGCAGTTCCGGACAGGGGGCTGGAGAAAAACTGTTTTTT. The chain links TRBV28 to TRBJ1-4, with 11 bases matching TRBD1. Germline values: CDR1 MDHEN, CDR2 SYDVKM. CDR3 length: 15 residues. The trim removed 4 bases at V and 8 bases at J, leaving 6 bases unmatched.

The V and J genes are TRBV19 and TRBJ1-4; maybe TRBD1 (5 bases). From germline, CDR1 is LNHDA and CDR2 SQIVND (reference sequence). V lost 5 bases, J lost 6 bases, and 7 bases lay in between. The CDR3 sequence is 12 residues long. The CDR3 bases are TGTGCCAGTAGTTGGGGCGATGAAAAACTGTTTTTT. Translated: CASSWGDEKLFF.

Worth noting for this clone: The sample has other DNA sequences that encode this CDR3 too. V usage is TRBV7-6 and J usage is TRBJ2-2; D could derive from TRBD1 or TRBD2 (5 bases each). The CDR3 totals 15 residues. Trimming pared 6 bases from V and 0 bases from J, leaving 11 bases between. Germline V gives CDR1 SGHVS, CDR2 FNYEAQ. The CDR3 DNA reads TGTGCCAGCAGGGCAGGGACGGCGAACACCGGGGAGCTGTTTTTT. Encoded protein: CASRAGTANTGELFF.

The chain carries TRBV10-3 and TRBJ2-1; 10 bases are shared with TRBD2. Germline CDR1 reads ENHRY; CDR2 reads SYGVKD. This CDR3 comprises 14 residues. V gave up 8 bases and J gave up 9 bases; unmatched junction bases: 10. CDR3 DNA sequence: TGTGCCATCGGGCCGGGACTAGCGTCTGGTGAGCAGTTCTTC. Protein product: CAIGPGLASGEQFF.

On this clone itself: This sample includes further DNA sequences coding for the same CDR3. This CDR3 is CASSPDRSTDTQYF. For the CDR3, the DNA is TGTGCCAGCTCACCTGACAGAAGCACAGATACGCAGTATTTT. This rearrangement joins TRBV18 to TRBJ2-3; D may be TRBD1 (5 bases). Germline values: CDR1 KGHSH, CDR2 LQKENI. Trimming shortened V by 3 bases and J by 0 bases, and 7 bases separated the two germline ends. The CDR3 is 14 amino acids.

This sequence joins TRBV28 and TRBJ1-2; D is perhaps TRBD1 (5 bases). This CDR3 region has 13 residues. Germline loops: CDR1 MDHEN, CDR2 SYDVKM. V was shortened by 10 bases and J by 0 bases, with 12 bases between the two germline ends. The CDR3 loop is CATTSGTNYGYTF. The DNA for the CDR3 is TGTGCCACCACTTCAGGGACTAACTATGGCTACACCTTC.